A single sample is the source of the 24 T cell receptor beta chains below, sequenced in a study of T-cell memory formation after mild COVID-19. TCRdb itself ran the 5' RACE reads through MiXCR, one entry per CDR3 protein. The sample consists of more than 350,000 distinct CDR3 sequences, approximately 15% of them appearing once. The material sequenced was PBMCs or a T cell subset sorted from them (not recorded which). All receptors come from a man aged 18 to 35 who had mild COVID-19 (a few samples of this study predate the infection). Cell type and time point are not known.

The chain employs TRBV12-3 or TRBV12-4 and TRBJ1-5; D gene ambiguous. This CDR3 comprises 13 residues. Trimming cost V 10 bases and J 2 bases, with 12 bases left between them. This CDR3 is CATSWQGNQPQHF. CDR3 in DNA: TGTGCCACCAGCTGGCAGGGCAATCAGCCCCAGCATTTT.

This clonotype was seen a few times. The CDR3 region has the DNA TGTGCCAGCAGTCTTAAGACAGAGAACACTGAAGCTTTCTTT. Translating it yields CASSLKTENTEAFF. The rearrangement links TRBV6-5 to TRBJ1-1; weak D call: TRBD1 (5 bases). V was trimmed by 5 bases and J by 1 base, leaving 11 bases between them. The CDR3 has 14 amino acids. Germline CDR1 is MNHEY and CDR2 is SVGAGI.

The chain joins TRBV12-3 or TRBV12-4 to TRBJ2-1; possible D gene TRBD2, 6 bases. The CDR3 contains 13 residues. V was trimmed by 7 bases and J by 5 bases, leaving 12 bases between them. The CDR3: CASTQPGDNEQFF. The DNA of the CDR3 is TGTGCCAGCACCCAGCCGGGGGACAATGAGCAGTTCTTC.

The chain joins TRBV7-2 to TRBJ2-3, with 10 bases aligning to TRBD2. V shed 2 bases and J 4 bases; nucleotides not matched to a gene: 6. The germline gives CDR1 SGHTA, CDR2 FQGNSA. The CDR3 is made up of 16 amino acids. The CDR3 protein is CASSLRAGGPSDTQYF. The CDR3 DNA is TGTGCCAGCAGCTTAAGAGCGGGGGGGCCATCAGATACGCAGTATTTT.

This clonotype came up a few times. The V gene is TRBV7-2, the J gene TRBJ1-1, with D perhaps matching TRBD1 (5 bases). CDR1 SGHTA and CDR2 FQGNSA come from the germline V gene. Trimming removed 1 base from V and 4 bases from J, with 13 bases in between. This CDR3 spans 15 amino acids. CDR3 coding DNA: TGTGCCAGCAGCTTAGGGCCAGGGTTCGGCACTGAAGCTTTCTTT. Its protein product is CASSLGPGFGTEAFF.

This clonotype is a singleton in its sample. The rearrangement links TRBV18 to TRBJ1-1, with 7 bases identical to TRBD1. The CDR3 contains 14 residues. Germline V lookup: CDR1 KGHSH, CDR2 LQKENI. V trimming: 6 bases; J trimming: 7 bases; junction bases outside the gene matches: 11. The CDR3 nucleotides read TGTGCCAGCTCGCTGCCGGGACAGCCTATTGAAGCTTTCTTT. This sequence encodes CASSLPGQPIEAFF.

A note on this clonotype: Germline is not matched at one junction end, which may reflect a read error. The chain links TRBV6-2 or TRBV6-3 to TRBJ1-5; D gene unclear. The germline CDR1 and CDR2 sequences are MNHEY and SVGEGT. The CDR3 extends over 13 amino acids. The CDR3 DNA follows: TGTGACAGCATGGGCGCCGCGGGTCAGCCCCAGCATTTT. Protein product: CDSMGAAGQPQHF.

This clonotype was recorded once. V usage is TRBV7-9 and J usage is TRBJ2-3; 11 bases fit TRBD2. Germline V gene lookup returns CDR1 SEHNR and CDR2 FQNEAQ (reference sequence). J was trimmed by 3 bases and V by 5 bases; bases with no gene match: 10. The CDR3 length is 17 residues. CDR3 sequence (DNA): TGTGCCAGCAGCCTCCCCCGACTAGCGGGAAGGACAGATACGCAGTATTTT. Protein product: CASSLPRLAGRTDTQYF.

The chain joins TRBV20-1 to TRBJ2-6; 7 bases are shared with TRBD1. The trim removed 6 bases at V and 1 base at J, leaving 9 bases unmatched. The CDR3 totals 16 residues. CDR1 and CDR2 (germline): DFQATT, SNEGSKA (reference sequence). In nucleotides, the CDR3 is TGCAGTGCGAGCGACAGGGCCCCGTCTGGGGCCAACGTCCTGACTTTC. It codes for CSASDRAPSGANVLTF.

V gene TRBV6-6 combines with J gene TRBJ1-3; no clear D. CDR3 length: 12 amino acids. CDR1 and CDR2 (germline): MNHNY, SVGAGI (reference sequence). The V end was cut by 8 bases, the J end by 8 bases, with 13 bases between. CDR3 sequence (DNA): TGTGCCAGCGTCGCGGTTTCCGACACCATATATTTT. It yields the protein CASVAVSDTIYF.

This clonotype was observed a handful of times. This chain joins TRBV12-3 or TRBV12-4 and TRBJ1-5; unclear D gene. This CDR3 spans 15 amino acids. V dropped 3 bases and J dropped 5 bases, with 14 bases sitting between them. The CDR3 protein is CASSFSRNIHQPQHF. CDR3 DNA: TGTGCCAGCAGTTTCTCACGGAACATTCATCAGCCCCAGCATTTT.

This clonotype was recorded a few times. The CDR3 is CASSLSRTEAFF. CDR3 DNA sequence: TGTGCCAGCAGTTTATCGCGAACTGAAGCTTTCTTT. The V and J genes are TRBV12-3 or TRBV12-4 and TRBJ1-1; D unclear. V was clipped by 2 bases and J by 5 bases, with 6 bases between them. CDR3 length equals 12 residues.

The chain links TRBV5-6 to TRBJ2-7; a possible D gene is TRBD2 (5 bases). The germline V gene has CDR1 SGHDT and CDR2 YYEEEE. This CDR3 is built from 15 residues. V was shortened by 0 bases and J by 3 bases, with 13 bases between the two germline ends. In DNA, the CDR3 is TGTGCCAGCAGCTTGGGAGTGGGAGAGGACTACGAGCAGTACTTC. Amino acids: CASSLGVGEDYEQYF.

This clonotype showed up many times. The rearrangement joins TRBV6-1 to TRBJ2-7, with 8 bases identical to TRBD2. The CDR3 is 13 residues long. In germline, CDR1 is MNHNS, CDR2 SASEGT. V trimming: 6 bases; J trimming: 2 bases; junction bases outside the gene matches: 3. The CDR3 sequence: CASSPAGAYEQYF. In nucleotides, the CDR3 is TGTGCCAGCAGCCCAGCGGGGGCCTACGAGCAGTACTTC.

This rearrangement joins TRBV6-5 to TRBJ2-3; a weak D match, TRBD1 (6 bases). V was pared by 7 bases and J by 2 bases, with 19 bases between. Germline CDR1 and CDR2: MNHEY and SVGAGI. This CDR3 contains 16 residues. The CDR3 sequence is CASTAGVLGHTDTQYF. The CDR3 DNA sequence: TGTGCCAGCACCGCTGGGGTATTGGGACACACAGATACGCAGTATTTT.

The chain joins TRBV12-3 or TRBV12-4 to TRBJ1-2; 8 bases are a match to TRBD1. Germline trimming cut 7 bases from V and 7 bases from J; bases unmatched to any gene: 17. The CDR3 length is 16 residues. The chain's CDR3 is CASTTPGGRGQGGYTF. The CDR3 DNA reads as TGTGCCAGCACCACCCCTGGGGGCAGGGGGCAAGGTGGCTACACCTTC.

A few counts support this clonotype. This rearrangement joins TRBV5-1 to TRBJ2-3; the D is unclear. This CDR3 is 14 amino acids long. V shed 2 bases and J shed 1 base, with 8 bases lying between them. Germline V lookup: CDR1 SGHRS, CDR2 YFSETQ. The CDR3 DNA reads TGCGCCAGCAGCTTACCCCAAGGCACAGATACGCAGTATTTT. Encoded protein: CASSLPQGTDTQYF. Variable domain in full (rest from reference TRBV5-1 and TRBJ2-3): KAGVTQTPRYLIKTRGQQVTLSCSPISGHRSVSWYQQTPGQGLQFLFEYFSETQRNKGNFPGRFSGRQFSNSRSEMNVSTLELGDSALYLCASSLPQGTDTQYFGPGTRLTVL.

This clonotype was observed many times. The J gene is TRBJ1-4, the V gene TRBV19; D is unresolved. The CDR3 is 15 amino acids. Germline loops: CDR1 LNHDA, CDR2 SQIVND (reference sequence). Trimming took 6 bases from V and 3 from J, leaving 14 bases between them. CDR3 region: CASSPAGIANEKLFF. In nucleotides, the CDR3 is TGTGCCAGTAGCCCCGCCGGGATAGCTAATGAAAAACTGTTTTTT.

This chain links TRBV6-2 or TRBV6-3 with TRBJ1-2, with a tentative D call TRBD1 (6 bases). V was cut by 6 bases and J by 4 bases, with 21 bases left in between. The CDR3 is 16 amino acids. The germline V gene has CDR1 MNHEY and CDR2 SVGEGT. CDR3 region: CASSPRPGDNSYGYTF. CDR3 nucleotides: TGTGCCAGCAGCCCCCGCCCAGGGGATAATAGCTATGGCTACACCTTC.

This clonotype was recorded at least ten times. The chain couples TRBV7-2 to TRBJ1-1; 8 bases fit TRBD1. The J segment lost 6 bases and the V segment lost 4 bases, leaving 10 bases of the junction unmatched. Germline V gene sequence: CDR1 SGHTA, CDR2 FQGNSA. The CDR3 sequence is 15 residues long. In DNA, the CDR3 is TGTGCCAGCAGCTCTCCAGGGGGCATCGGACCTGAAGCTTTCTTT. Residues: CASSSPGGIGPEAFF.

This clonotype was counted between two and nine times. The chain's CDR3 is CASSIGTSGGAEETQYF. As DNA, the CDR3 is TGCGCCAGCAGCATAGGGACTAGCGGGGGGGCGGAGGAGACCCAGTACTTC. The chain joins TRBV4-3 to TRBJ2-5; 16 bases align to TRBD2. The CDR3 is 17 amino acids. CDR1 LGHNA and CDR2 YSLEER come from the germline V gene. V dropped 5 bases and J dropped 5; count of bases not matched to a gene: 8.

This clonotype occurred many times. The chain recombines TRBV5-8 with TRBJ2-2, with D unresolved. CDR1 SGHTS and CDR2 YDEGEE come from the germline V gene. CDR3 size: 13 residues. Trimming stripped 0 bases from V and 3 bases from J, with 3 bases between. The CDR3 sequence: CASSLVDTGELFF. Written as DNA, the CDR3 is TGTGCCAGCAGCTTGGTAGACACCGGGGAGCTGTTTTTT. The full variable domain, completed using reference TRBV5-8 and TRBJ2-2, is EAGVTQSPTHLIKTRGQQATLRCSPISGHTSVYWYQQALGLGLQFLLWYDEGEERNRGNFPPRFSGRQFPNYSSELNVNALELEDSALYLCASSLVDTGELFFGEGSRLTVL.

This chain links TRBV6-5 with TRBJ2-5, with TRBD1 matching over 9 bases. Germline loops: CDR1 MNHEY, CDR2 SVGAGI. With V trimmed by 5 bases and J by 3 bases, 7 bases remained unmatched. The CDR3 extends over 15 amino acids. The CDR3 nucleotides read TGTGCCAGCAGTAAACAGGGGGCGGGGGAAGAGACCCAGTACTTC. This encodes CASSKQGAGEETQYF.

This clonotype was seen ten or more times. The chain carries TRBV4-1 and TRBJ2-6, with 8 bases that match TRBD1. V lost 4 bases and J lost 0; bases outside the gene matches: 8. Germline CDR1 is MGHRA and CDR2 is YSYEKL. CDR3 length: 18 residues. CDR3 DNA sequence: TGCGCCAGCAGCCGTGGGACAGGCCTTAGCTCTGGGGCCAACGTCCTGACTTTC. Translation: CASSRGTGLSSGANVLTF.